This T cell receptor (beta chain) came from a study of blood T cells in healthy people across ages. Study outcomes and limitations: TCR beta diversity per million T cells fell roughly linearly with age.

This clonotype was observed a handful of times. Its antigen is undetermined. Trimming at V came to 3 bases and at J to 7 bases, leaving 4 bases not matched to a gene. Looked up from germline, CDR1 is DFQATT and CDR2 is SNEGSKA (reference sequence). This CDR3 contains 13 residues. Isolated PBMCs totaled at least 6 million in each sample. Primed by a sample-barcoded 5' primer and a J-beta primer mix, a second PCR proceeded for about 7 to 11 cycles. TCRdb independently ran MiXCR on the 5' RACE reads; one entry per CDR3 protein. The sample carries over 1,500,000 distinct CDR3 sequences, roughly 49% recorded once.

This TCR was sampled from a woman in her thirties or forties in good health. The sequenced sample consisted of blood. V is TRBV20-1 and J is TRBJ2-1; 9 bases match TRBD2. The CDR3 nucleotides read TGCAGTGCTAGGGCTAGCGGGGATAATGAGCAGTTCTTC. Translating it yields CSARASGDNEQFF.